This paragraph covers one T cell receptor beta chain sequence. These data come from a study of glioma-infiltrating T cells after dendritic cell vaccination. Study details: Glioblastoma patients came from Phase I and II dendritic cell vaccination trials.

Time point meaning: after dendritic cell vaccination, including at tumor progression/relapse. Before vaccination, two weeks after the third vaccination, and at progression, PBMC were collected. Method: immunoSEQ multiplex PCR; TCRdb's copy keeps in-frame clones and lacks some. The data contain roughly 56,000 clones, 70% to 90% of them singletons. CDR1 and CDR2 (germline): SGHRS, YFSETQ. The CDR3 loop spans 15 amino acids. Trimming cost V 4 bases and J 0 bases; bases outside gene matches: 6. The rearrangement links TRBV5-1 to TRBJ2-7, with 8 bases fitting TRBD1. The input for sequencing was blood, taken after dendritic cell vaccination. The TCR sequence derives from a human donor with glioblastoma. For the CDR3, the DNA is TGCGCCAGCAGCCCGACAGGGGATGTCTCCTACGAGCAGTACTTC. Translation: CASSPTGDVSYEQYF.